This T cell receptor beta chain was recovered during a study of cytomegalovirus exposure and HLA in healthy donors. Looking at the study overall: The 650 to 850 first-cohort repertoires and the 100 to 150 validation repertoires shared the same platform, a later analysis reported.

The CDR3 is 16 residues long. Libraries were prepared by immunoSEQ multiplex PCR; TCRdb keeps only in-frame clonotypes and omits some of them. Here the sample spans about 150,000 clones, about nine tenths being singletons. The V call is TRBV12-2, the J call TRBJ2-1; the table's D gene call, TRBD2, was not cross checked with the DNA. TRBV12-2 is a pseudogene segment. The TCR sequence derives from a man between 18 and 35 years old in good health and CMV-seronegative. Input material: PBMCs. The CDR3 here is CASRLVLAGVPNEQFF. The CDR3 nucleotides are TGTGCAAGTCGCTTAGTACTAGCGGGAGTTCCCAATGAGCAGTTCTTC.